Shown below are 23 T cell receptor beta chains from a single sample sequenced in a study of identical twins. TCRdb independently ran MiXCR on the 5' RACE reads; one entry per CDR3 protein. The sample includes some 790,000 distinct CDR3 sequences, 15% to 20% seen only once; the top ten take around 12%. The sample was also linked to a second study, of T cells expressing NK-cell markers.

The sequenced material came from PBMCs. Source of these receptors: a woman under 30 in good health.

V is TRBV6-2 or TRBV6-3 and J is TRBJ2-3; TRBD1 matches 9 bases. The CDR3 is made up of 15 amino acids. The ends lost 5 bases at V and 5 bases at J; junction bases unmatched: 8. CDR1 and CDR2 (germline): MNHEY, SVGEGT. Here the CDR3 DNA reads TGTGCCAGCAGTCCCCGACAGGGGGTAGGAGATACGCAGTATTTT. Amino acid sequence: CASSPRQGVGDTQYF.

J is TRBJ2-3 and V is TRBV5-4, with 7 bases that match TRBD1. The CDR3 is 13 amino acids. Germline CDR1 and CDR2: SGHNT and YYREEE (reference sequence). Germline trimming cut 6 bases from V and 6 bases from J; bases unmatched to any gene: 7. CDR3 in amino acids: CASTEPRGDTQYF. Here the CDR3 DNA reads TGTGCCAGCACCGAGCCCAGGGGGGATACGCAGTATTTT. Using reference TRBV5-4 and TRBJ2-3 for the parts outside the CDR3, the full variable domain is ETGVTQSPTHLIKTRGQQVTLRCSSQSGHNTVSWYQQALGQGPQFIFQYYREEENGRGNFPPRFSGLQFPNYSSELNVNALELDDSALYLCASTEPRGDTQYFGPGTRLTVL.

This clonotype was detected only a few times. The genes are TRBV10-2 and TRBJ2-7, with D possibly being TRBD1 (7 bases). This CDR3 region has 13 residues. Between the trimmed V and J ends, which lost 6 bases and 4 bases, there was a span of 13 bases. The germline V gene has CDR1 WSHSY and CDR2 SAAADI. CDR3 protein: CASRTGRGYEQYF. The CDR3 DNA reads as TGCGCCAGCAGGACAGGGCGGGGATACGAGCAGTACTTC.

In this sample, this clonotype turned up a few times. Relative to the germline gene, one junction end is altered; a read error may explain this. This chain uses TRBV20-1 with TRBJ2-7; the D gene is possibly TRBD2 (5 bases). The CDR3 runs to 13 residues. The germline gives CDR1 DFQATT, CDR2 SNEGSKA (reference sequence). The DNA of the CDR3 is TGCAGTTCTAGAGATTCAACGGGGTACGAGCAGTACTTC. Protein: CSSRDSTGYEQYF.

The chain recombines TRBV20-1 with TRBJ1-5, with D perhaps matching TRBD1 (6 bases). The CDR3 spans 13 residues. The V end lost 2 bases, the J end lost 5 bases, and 10 bases lay between the germline ends. The germline gives CDR1 DFQATT, CDR2 SNEGSKA (reference sequence). The DNA of the CDR3 is TGCAGTGCTAGAACAGGGAGAGATCAGCCCCAGCATTTT. It specifies CSARTGRDQPQHF.

CDR3 in amino acids: CATSEGSGGANVLTF. The CDR3, as DNA: TGTGCCACCAGTGAAGGGTCGGGTGGGGCCAACGTCCTGACTTTC. V is TRBV24-1 and J is TRBJ2-6; D is ambiguous. Germline CDR1 and CDR2: KGHDR and SFDVKD. The V gene lost 4 bases and the J gene lost 3 bases, with 9 bases spanning the gap. CDR3 length: 15 amino acids.

This clonotype was seen a few times. The V call is TRBV7-2, the J call TRBJ1-1; D unresolved. The CDR3 is made up of 15 amino acids. Germline CDR1 SGHTA, CDR2 FQGNSA. V was pared by 5 bases and J by 0 bases, with 13 bases between. The CDR3 loop is CASSRSWGMNTEAFF. CDR3 nucleotides: TGTGCCAGCAGCCGGAGCTGGGGAATGAACACTGAAGCTTTCTTT.

Only a few counts were recorded for this clonotype. The chain has TRBV12-3 or TRBV12-4 and TRBJ1-2, with D unclear. Trimming removed 2 bases from V and 4 bases from J, with 8 bases in between. This CDR3 has 13 amino acids. CDR3 sequence (DNA): TGTGCCAGCAGTTTAAATTTTGGCTATGGCTACACCTTC. Translation: CASSLNFGYGYTF.

The chain links TRBV20-1 to TRBJ1-2; 7 bases agree with TRBD1. The V segment lost 3 bases and the J segment 4 bases; nucleotides outside the gene matches: 8. CDR3 length equals 14 residues. CDR1 DFQATT and CDR2 SNEGSKA come from the germline V gene (reference sequence). The CDR3 sequence: CSARDRTGAYGYTF. The DNA for the CDR3 is TGCAGTGCTAGGGACAGAACAGGGGCCTATGGCTACACCTTC.

The rearrangement joins TRBV6-5 to TRBJ2-1; TRBD2 agrees at 10 bases. Losses at the gene ends were 4 bases for V and 10 bases for J; bases not matched to a gene: 10. CDR1 MNHEY and CDR2 SVGAGI come from the germline V gene. This CDR3 is 15 amino acids long. DNA for the CDR3: TGTGCCAGCAGTTTTACTAGCGGGGTCGCCGGGGAGCAGTTCTTC. Its translation is CASSFTSGVAGEQFF.

This clonotype was detected only a few times. The chain joins TRBV6-5 to TRBJ2-2; D possibly uses TRBD1 or TRBD2 (5 bases each). Trimming took 4 bases from V and 6 from J, leaving 12 bases between them. CDR1 is MNHEY and CDR2 is SVGAGI in the germline V gene. The CDR3 contains 14 residues. The DNA for the CDR3 is TGTGCCAGCAGTTTGCTAAGGGGAGCCGGGGAGCTGTTTTTT. Its protein is CASSLLRGAGELFF.

The V call is TRBV24-1, the J call TRBJ2-5; 11 bases match TRBD2. Looked up from germline, CDR1 is KGHDR and CDR2 is SFDVKD. The CDR3 is 16 amino acids. V lost 3 bases, J lost 2 bases, and 4 bases stayed unmatched. The CDR3 region is CATSDARTSGQETQYF. For the CDR3, the DNA is TGTGCCACCAGTGATGCTAGGACTAGCGGGCAAGAGACCCAGTACTTC.

V usage is TRBV5-5 and J usage is TRBJ2-2; D is undetermined. Trimming pared 7 bases from V and 0 bases from J, leaving 7 bases between. This CDR3 comprises 13 residues. Germline CDR1 SGHKS, CDR2 YYEKEE (reference sequence). The CDR3 sequence: CASVASNTGELFF. Written as DNA, the CDR3 is TGTGCCAGCGTGGCGTCGAACACCGGGGAGCTGTTTTTT.

Only a few counts were recorded for this clonotype. This rearrangement joins TRBV7-8 to TRBJ2-1; 8 bases are shared with TRBD2. Germline CDR1 reads SGHVS; CDR2 reads FQNEAQ. The V gene end was trimmed by 5 bases and the J gene end by 3 bases; junction bases not matched to a gene: 9. There are 16 residues in the CDR3. The DNA for the CDR3 is TGTGCCAGCAGCCTCGGCCTGACTAGCGTCTACAATGAGCAGTTCTTC. Protein product: CASSLGLTSVYNEQFF.

This clonotype occurred a few times. CDR3 sequence reads: CASRFLTDTQYF. The CDR3 region has the DNA TGTGCCAGCAGGTTCCTCACAGATACGCAGTATTTT. This sequence joins TRBV12-3 or TRBV12-4 and TRBJ2-3; D is ambiguous. The ends were cut back, 6 bases at V and 2 bases at J, with 6 bases in the middle. This CDR3 region has 12 residues.

This clonotype occurred a few times. The rearrangement joins TRBV20-1 to TRBJ1-1; 9 bases are a match to TRBD1. Germline V gene sequence: CDR1 DFQATT, CDR2 SNEGSKA (reference sequence). With 2 bases clipped from V and 5 bases from J, the junction kept 3 bases outside the gene matches. The CDR3 extends over 13 amino acids. CDR3 in amino acids: CSARRDRETEAFF. In nucleotides, the CDR3 is TGCAGTGCTAGACGGGACAGGGAGACTGAAGCTTTCTTT.

The chain is built from TRBV29-1 and TRBJ2-1; D gene uncertain. This CDR3 spans 13 amino acids. Germline values: CDR1 SQVTM, CDR2 ANQGSEA. V was trimmed by 4 bases and J by 7 bases, leaving 14 bases between them. DNA of the CDR3: TGCAGCGTTGCCGGGCCCGACTCTAATGAGCAGTTCTTC. It yields the protein CSVAGPDSNEQFF.

The CDR3 nucleotides read TGTGCCATCAGTGAGTCACTCGCGAAGAATGAGCAGTTCTTC. Translation: CAISESLAKNEQFF. The chain joins TRBV10-3 to TRBJ2-1; D is ambiguous. CDR3 size: 14 residues. V lost 0 bases and J lost 7, with 10 bases in between. Germline V lookup: CDR1 ENHRY, CDR2 SYGVKD.

This chain links TRBV5-1 with TRBJ1-2; no clear D. V shed 9 bases and J shed 7 bases, with 19 bases lying between them. Germline V gene lookup returns CDR1 SGHRS and CDR2 YFSETQ. CDR3 length: 13 residues. As DNA, the CDR3 is TGCGCCACCCGGAGCGAAGCAAGGGCTGGCTACACCTTC. Translated, it gives CATRSEARAGYTF.

This clonotype was recorded a few times. The rearrangement uses TRBV7-9 and TRBJ1-4; D gene ambiguous. V lost 8 bases to trimming and J lost 4 bases, with 11 bases between them. Looked up from germline, CDR1 is SEHNR and CDR2 is FQNEAQ (reference sequence). The CDR3 is 13 residues long. The CDR3 bases are TGTGCCAGCGAGGACTCAGATAATGAAAAACTGTTTTTT. It translates to CASEDSDNEKLFF.

J is TRBJ2-1 and V is TRBV20-1; 11 positions agree with TRBD2. The length of the CDR3 is 13 residues. Germline V lookup: CDR1 DFQATT, CDR2 SNEGSKA (reference sequence). With 6 bases clipped from V and 10 bases from J, the junction kept 8 bases outside the gene matches. The CDR3 region is CSAPGLAGGEQFF. CDR3 nucleotide sequence: TGCAGTGCCCCCGGGCTAGCGGGGGGCGAGCAGTTCTTC.

This rearrangement joins TRBV20-1 to TRBJ2-1; D is undetermined. The germline gives CDR1 DFQATT, CDR2 SNEGSKA (reference sequence). Trimming pared 3 bases from V and 5 bases from J, leaving 11 bases between. CDR3 length: 13 amino acids. The CDR3 loop reads CSASLGSNNEQFF. As DNA, the CDR3 is TGCAGTGCTAGTTTAGGCTCAAACAATGAGCAGTTCTTC.

This clonotype was found a few times. This rearrangement joins TRBV10-3 to TRBJ2-1; no firm D call. The CDR3 extends over 12 amino acids. V was pared by 3 bases and J by 6 bases, with 6 bases between. The germline V gene has CDR1 ENHRY and CDR2 SYGVKD. DNA of the CDR3: TGTGCCATCAGTGAATTATCCAATGAGCAGTTCTTC. The encoded protein is CAISELSNEQFF.